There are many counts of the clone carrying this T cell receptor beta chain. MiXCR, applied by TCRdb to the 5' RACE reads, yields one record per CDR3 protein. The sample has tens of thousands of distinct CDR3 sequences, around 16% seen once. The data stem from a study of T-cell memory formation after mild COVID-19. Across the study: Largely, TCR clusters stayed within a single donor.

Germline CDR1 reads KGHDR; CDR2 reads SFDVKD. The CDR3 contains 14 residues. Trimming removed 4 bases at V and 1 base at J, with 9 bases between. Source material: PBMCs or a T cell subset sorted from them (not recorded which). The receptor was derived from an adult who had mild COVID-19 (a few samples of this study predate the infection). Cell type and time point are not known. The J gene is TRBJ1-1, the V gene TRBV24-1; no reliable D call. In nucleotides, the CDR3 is TGTGCCACCAGTGAAGGCTCTCGGAACACTGAAGCTTTCTTT. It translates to CATSEGSRNTEAFF.